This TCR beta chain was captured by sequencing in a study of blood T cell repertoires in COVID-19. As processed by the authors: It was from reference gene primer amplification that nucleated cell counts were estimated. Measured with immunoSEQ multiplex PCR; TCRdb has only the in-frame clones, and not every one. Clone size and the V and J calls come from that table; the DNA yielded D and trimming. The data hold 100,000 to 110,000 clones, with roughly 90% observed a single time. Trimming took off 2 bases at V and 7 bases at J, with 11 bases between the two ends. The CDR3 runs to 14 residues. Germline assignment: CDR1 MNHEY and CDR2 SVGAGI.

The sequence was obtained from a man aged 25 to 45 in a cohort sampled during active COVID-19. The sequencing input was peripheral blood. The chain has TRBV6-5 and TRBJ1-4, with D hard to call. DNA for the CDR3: TGTGCCAGCAGTTACGGCGGGGTTGGTGAAAAACTGTTTTTT. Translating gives CASSYGGVGEKLFF.